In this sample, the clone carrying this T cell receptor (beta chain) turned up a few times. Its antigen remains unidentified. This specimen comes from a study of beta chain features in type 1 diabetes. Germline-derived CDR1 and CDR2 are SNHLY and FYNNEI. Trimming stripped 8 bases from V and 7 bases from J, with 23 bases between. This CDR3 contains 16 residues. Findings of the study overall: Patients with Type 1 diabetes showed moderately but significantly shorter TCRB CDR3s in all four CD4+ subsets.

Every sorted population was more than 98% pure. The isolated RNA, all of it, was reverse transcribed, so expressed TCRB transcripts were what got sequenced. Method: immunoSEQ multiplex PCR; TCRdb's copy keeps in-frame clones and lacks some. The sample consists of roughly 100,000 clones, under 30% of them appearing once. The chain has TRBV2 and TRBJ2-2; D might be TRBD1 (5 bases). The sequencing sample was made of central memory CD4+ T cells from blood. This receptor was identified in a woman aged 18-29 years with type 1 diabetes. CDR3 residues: CASFYAGPQIGGELFF. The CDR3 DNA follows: TGTGCCAGCTTTTATGCAGGGCCGCAAATAGGCGGGGAGCTGTTTTTT.